These 4 T cell receptor beta chains originate from one sample sequenced in a study of regulatory T cells in long-lasting Graves disease. Described time point: newly diagnosed GD, antithyroid drugs for less than 3 months. Making the TCR library involved RNA that had been extracted from PBMCs. TCR beta libraries were built with iRepertoire HTBI primers and Arm-PCR of CDR3 regions. MiXCR, applied by TCRdb to the multiplex PCR reads, yields one record per CDR3 protein. The sample includes over 500,000 distinct CDR3 sequences, 16% of them seen just once. Separately, the same data were catalogued under a study of T cells in Graves' hyperthyroidism and ophthalmopathy.

Source: peripheral blood mononuclear cells (PBMCs), taken at new diagnosis, from a patient treated with antithyroid drugs. The source of these receptors is a man younger than 35 with Graves disease.

The table lists this clonotype with many counts. J is TRBJ2-3 and V is TRBV29-1; D not certain. CDR3 size: 15 residues. Deletions cut 1 base from V and 0 bases from J, with 11 bases between. Germline CDR1 and CDR2: SQVTM and ANQGSEA. The CDR3 loop reads CSVEVSSRSTDTQYF. CDR3 DNA: TGCAGCGTTGAAGTTAGTTCCAGAAGCACAGATACGCAGTATTTT.

Many counts were recorded for this clonotype. The chain is built from TRBV24-1 and TRBJ2-5; 7 bases are shared with TRBD2. This CDR3 contains 12 residues. The V gene end was trimmed by 4 bases and the J gene end by 9 bases; junction bases not matched to a gene: 4. CDR1 and CDR2 (germline): KGHDR, SFDVKD. The CDR3 region is CATSDRDYPQYF. CDR3 in DNA: TGTGCCACCAGTGACCGGGACTATCCCCAGTACTTC.

CDR3 coding DNA: TGCGCCAGCAGCCAGGAAATAGACAGGACTACCTACGAGCAGTACTTC. It yields the protein CASSQEIDRTTYEQYF. The genes are TRBV4-1 and TRBJ2-7; D may match TRBD1 or TRBD2 (6 bases each). CDR1 and CDR2 (germline): MGHRA, YSYEKL. Trimming pared 3 bases from V and 2 bases from J, leaving 17 bases between. The length of the CDR3 is 16 residues.

This clonotype was counted many times. The rearrangement uses TRBV28 and TRBJ2-5, with D perhaps matching TRBD1 or TRBD2 (7 bases each). CDR3 length: 15 amino acids. Trimming left V 5 bases short and J 2 bases short, with 15 bases between. Germline values: CDR1 MDHEN, CDR2 SYDVKM. The CDR3 nucleotides read TGTGCCAGCAGTGTGACAGGGAGGGTTCAAGAGACCCAGTACTTC. It codes for CASSVTGRVQETQYF.